The source of this T cell receptor beta chain is a study of T cell responses to AZD1222 COVID-19 vaccine. Across the study: Second doses at about 4 or about 12 weeks were pooled.

This CDR3 comprises 13 residues. Trimming stripped 1 base from V and 1 base from J, with 4 bases between. CDR1 and CDR2 from the germline V gene are SGHDN and FVKESK. The repertoire was sequenced with immunoSEQ multiplex PCR; TCRdb's copy has only in-frame clones and lacks some. Among tens of thousands of clones, around nine tenths were seen once, and the ten largest hold around 9.9%. The genes are TRBV14 and TRBJ2-5, with D hard to call. The clonotype originates from an adult in good health. Source: peripheral blood, taken on day 0 of AZD1222 vaccination. In DNA form, the CDR3 reads TGTGCCAGCAGCCAAGTGGTCCAAGAGACCCAGTACTTC. It translates to CASSQVVQETQYF.